The T cell receptor (beta chain) under discussion was sequenced for a study of blood T cell repertoires in COVID-19. Data came from immunoSEQ multiplex PCR; TCRdb stores just in-frame clones and leaves some out. The sample yields tens of thousands of clones, 86% seen once. The CDR3 is 14 residues long. Trimming removed 6 bases from V and 2 bases from J; junction bases left unmatched: 4. CDR1 is WSHSY, CDR2 SAAADI, per germline. This sequence joins TRBV10-2 and TRBJ2-3; 8 nucleotides line up with TRBD2. The sequence was obtained from a human donor in a cohort sampled during active COVID-19. Sequenced input: peripheral blood. As DNA, the CDR3 is TGCGCCAGCAGGAGACTAGCGTACACAGATACGCAGTATTTT. As protein: CASRRLAYTDTQYF.